Below, 12 T cell receptor beta chains from the same sample are listed, as sequenced in a study of blood T cell repertoires in COVID-19. Assay: immunoSEQ multiplex PCR; the TCRdb copy retains only in-frame clones and omits some. The sample lists tens of thousands of clones, about 86% occurring once. What was sequenced was peripheral blood. Receptors originate from a man aged 50 to 60 with active COVID-19.

V is TRBV3-1 (or the pseudogene TRBV3-2) and J is TRBJ2-1, with D possibly being TRBD2 (7 bases). This CDR3 spans 20 amino acids. Deletions cut 1 base from V and 0 bases from J, with 22 bases between. Per germline, CDR1 LGHDT and CDR2 YNNKEL (reference sequence). For the CDR3, the DNA is TGTGCCAGCAGCCAAGTATATGGGGGGCTAGCGGAGAGCTCCTACAATGAGCAGTTCTTC. Protein product: CASSQVYGGLAESSYNEQFF.

Written as DNA, the CDR3 is TGTGCCAGCAGCTCGCGTTCCGGGACGGGAGTCTACGAGCAGTACGTC. It encodes CASSSRSGTGVYEQYV. The chain couples TRBV21-1 to TRBJ2-7; the table's D call, TRBD2, was not checked against the DNA. TRBV21-1 is noted as a pseudogene. The CDR3 sequence is 16 residues long.

The gene calls are TRBV7-9 and TRBJ2-3; 8 bases fit TRBD1. The CDR3 covers 16 residues. In germline, CDR1 is SEHNR, CDR2 FQNEAQ (reference sequence). V gave up 1 base and J gave up 3 bases; unmatched junction bases: 6. The CDR3 reads CASSLGSGGDTDTQYF. The CDR3, as DNA: TGTGCCAGCAGCTTAGGATCAGGGGGCGATACAGATACGCAGTATTTT.

This clone has a single count. This chain links TRBV6-2 or TRBV6-3 with TRBJ2-3, with 9 positions matching TRBD2. This CDR3 comprises 18 residues. Germline loops: CDR1 MNHEY, CDR2 SVGEGT. Unmatched junction bases numbered 14, after V lost 3 bases and J lost 4 bases. CDR3 residues: CASSYLRTSAEWADTQYF. Here the CDR3 DNA reads TGTGCCAGCAGTTATCTCCGGACTAGCGCAGAGTGGGCAGATACGCAGTATTTT.

The chain combines TRBV19 with TRBJ1-3; maybe TRBD1 (6 bases). CDR1 LNHDA and CDR2 SQIVND come from the germline V gene (reference sequence). CDR3 length: 17 residues. Trimming shortened V by 1 base and J by 4 bases, and 17 bases separated the two germline ends. CDR3 bases: TGTGCCAGTAGTATAGCGCTTACAGGGACGGGCGGAAACACCATATATTTT. The encoded protein is CASSIALTGTGGNTIYF.

The V gene is TRBV2, the J gene TRBJ1-2; D unclear. The germline V gene has CDR1 SNHLY and CDR2 FYNNEI. V shed 6 bases and J shed 4 bases, with 18 bases lying between them. The CDR3 extends over 15 amino acids. Here the CDR3 reads CASSPQNLGSYGYTF. CDR3 nucleotide sequence: TGTGCCAGCAGCCCCCAAAACCTAGGTTCCTATGGCTACACCTTC. Full variable domain (remainder filled in from reference TRBV2 and TRBJ1-2): EPEVTQTPSHQVTQMGQEVILRCVPISNHLYFYWYRQILGQKVEFLVSFYNNEISEKSEIFDDQFSVERPDGSNFTLKIRSTKLEDSAMYFCASSPQNLGSYGYTFGSGTRLTVV.

This chain uses TRBV2 with TRBJ1-3; D is unclear. V was pared by 3 bases and J by 0 bases, with 6 bases between. The CDR3 sequence is 14 residues long. Per the germline V gene, CDR1 is SNHLY and CDR2 is FYNNEI. The CDR3 spells CASSESRSGNTIYF. The CDR3 DNA reads as TGTGCCAGCAGTGAGTCCCGCTCTGGAAACACCATATATTTT.

The gene calls are TRBV4-1 and TRBJ2-1; 7 bases align to TRBD1. The CDR3 loop spans 15 amino acids. V shed 5 bases and J 4 bases; nucleotides not matched to a gene: 8. Germline CDR1 reads MGHRA; CDR2 reads YSYEKL. CDR3 residues: CASSLSTGEYNEQFF. CDR3 bases: TGCGCCAGCAGCTTATCTACAGGGGAATACAATGAGCAGTTCTTC.

The V and J genes are TRBV7-8 and TRBJ1-3; D uncertain. CDR3 length: 14 amino acids. Germline lookup yields CDR1 SGHVS and CDR2 FQNEAQ. Trimming took 3 bases from V and 0 from J, leaving 6 bases between them. The CDR3 DNA reads as TGTGCCAGCAGCTTGAGCAACTCTGGAAACACCATATATTTT. Translation gives CASSLSNSGNTIYF.

This clone has only a few counts. The chain links TRBV6-1 to TRBJ2-7; 7 bases map to TRBD1. The V and J ends lost 3 bases and 2 bases, in that order; junction bases with no gene match: 7. Germline CDR1 is MNHNS and CDR2 is SASEGT. The CDR3 runs 15 residues. The CDR3 nucleotides are TGTGCCAGCAGTGATGACAGGGTAGGCCCCTACGAGCAGTACTTC. This codes for CASSDDRVGPYEQYF.

CDR3 sequence (DNA): TGTGCCACCTCTAGCGGGGGAGGGGAAAACATTCAGTACTTC. Translated, it gives CATSSGGGENIQYF. This rearrangement joins TRBV6-5 to TRBJ2-4; 10 bases line up with TRBD2. The germline gives CDR1 MNHEY, CDR2 SVGAGI. The CDR3 extends over 14 amino acids. J lost 5 bases, V lost 10 bases, and 8 bases had no gene match.

The V and J genes are TRBV19 and TRBJ1-6; the D gene is possibly TRBD1 (5 bases). V shed 8 bases and J shed 5 bases, with 19 bases lying between them. The germline CDR1 and CDR2 sequences are LNHDA and SQIVND (reference sequence). This CDR3 is built from 16 residues. The CDR3 loop is CASSGLRTGDNSPLHF. The CDR3 nucleotides read TGTGCCAGTTCCGGGTTGCGGACGGGGGATAATTCACCCCTCCACTTT.